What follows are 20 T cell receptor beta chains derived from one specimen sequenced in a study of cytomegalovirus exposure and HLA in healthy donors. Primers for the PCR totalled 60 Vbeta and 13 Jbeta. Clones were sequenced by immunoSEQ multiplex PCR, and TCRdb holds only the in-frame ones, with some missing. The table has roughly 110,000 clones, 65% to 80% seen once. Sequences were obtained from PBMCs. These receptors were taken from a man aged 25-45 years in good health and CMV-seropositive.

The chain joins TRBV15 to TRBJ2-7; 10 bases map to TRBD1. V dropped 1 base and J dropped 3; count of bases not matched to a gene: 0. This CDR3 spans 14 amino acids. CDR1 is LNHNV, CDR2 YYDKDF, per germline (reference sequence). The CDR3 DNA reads TGTGCCACCAGCAGAGGGACAGGGGGCTACGAGCAGTACTTC. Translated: CATSRGTGGYEQYF.

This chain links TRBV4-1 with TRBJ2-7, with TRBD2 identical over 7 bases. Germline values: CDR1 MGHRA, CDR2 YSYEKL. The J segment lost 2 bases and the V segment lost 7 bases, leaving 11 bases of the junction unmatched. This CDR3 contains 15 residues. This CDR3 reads CASTNPPAGTYEQYF. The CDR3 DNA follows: TGCGCCAGCACCAACCCCCCAGCGGGGACCTACGAGCAGTACTTC.

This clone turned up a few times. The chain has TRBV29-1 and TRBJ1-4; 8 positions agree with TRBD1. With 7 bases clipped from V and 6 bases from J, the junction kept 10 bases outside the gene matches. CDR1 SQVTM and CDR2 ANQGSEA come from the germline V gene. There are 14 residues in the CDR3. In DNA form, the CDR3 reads TGCAGCGCTGTAACGGGACAGGTTGATGAAAAACTGTTTTTT. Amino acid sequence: CSAVTGQVDEKLFF.

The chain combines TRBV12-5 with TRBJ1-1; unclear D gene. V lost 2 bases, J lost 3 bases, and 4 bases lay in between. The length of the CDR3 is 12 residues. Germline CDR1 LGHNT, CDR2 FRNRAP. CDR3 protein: CASGLRDTEAFF. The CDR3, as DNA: TGTGCTAGTGGTTTGCGGGACACTGAAGCTTTCTTT.

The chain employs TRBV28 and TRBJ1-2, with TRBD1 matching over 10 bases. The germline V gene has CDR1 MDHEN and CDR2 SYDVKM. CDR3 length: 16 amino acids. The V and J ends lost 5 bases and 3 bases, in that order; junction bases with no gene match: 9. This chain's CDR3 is CASSQGTGAGDYGYTF. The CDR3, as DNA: TGTGCCAGCAGTCAAGGGACAGGGGCAGGGGACTATGGCTACACCTTC.

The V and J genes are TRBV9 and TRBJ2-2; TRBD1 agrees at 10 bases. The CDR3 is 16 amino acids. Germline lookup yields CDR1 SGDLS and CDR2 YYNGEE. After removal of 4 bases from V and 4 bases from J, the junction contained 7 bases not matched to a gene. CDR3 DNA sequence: TGTGCCAGCAGCCCCCGACAGGGGGCTGGCACCGGGGAGCTGTTTTTT. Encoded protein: CASSPRQGAGTGELFF.

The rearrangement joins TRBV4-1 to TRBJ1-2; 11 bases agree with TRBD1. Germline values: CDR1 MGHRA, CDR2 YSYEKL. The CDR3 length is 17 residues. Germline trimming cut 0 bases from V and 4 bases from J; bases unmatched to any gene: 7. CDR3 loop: CASSQEGQGGLRYGYTF. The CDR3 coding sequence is TGCGCCAGCAGCCAAGAGGGACAGGGGGGGCTGCGCTATGGCTACACCTTC.

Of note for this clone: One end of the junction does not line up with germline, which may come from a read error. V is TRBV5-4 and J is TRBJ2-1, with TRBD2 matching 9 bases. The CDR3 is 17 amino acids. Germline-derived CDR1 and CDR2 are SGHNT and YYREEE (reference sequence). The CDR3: CASSLDLAGNSFNEQFF. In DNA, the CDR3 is TGTGCCAGCAGCTTGGATCTAGCGGGGAATTCCTTCAATGAGCAGTTCTTC.

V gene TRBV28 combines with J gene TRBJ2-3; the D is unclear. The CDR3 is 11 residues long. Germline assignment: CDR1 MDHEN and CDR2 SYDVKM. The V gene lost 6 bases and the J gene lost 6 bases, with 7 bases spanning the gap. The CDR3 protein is CASSTSDTQYF. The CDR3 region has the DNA TGTGCCAGCAGCACTTCGGATACGCAGTATTTT.

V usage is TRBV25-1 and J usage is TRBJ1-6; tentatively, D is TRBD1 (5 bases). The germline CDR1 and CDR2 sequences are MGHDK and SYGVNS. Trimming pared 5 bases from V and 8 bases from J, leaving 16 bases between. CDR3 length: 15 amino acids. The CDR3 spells CASSSQAGLYSPLHF. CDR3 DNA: TGTGCCAGCAGTTCCCAGGCGGGGCTTTATTCACCCCTCCACTTT.

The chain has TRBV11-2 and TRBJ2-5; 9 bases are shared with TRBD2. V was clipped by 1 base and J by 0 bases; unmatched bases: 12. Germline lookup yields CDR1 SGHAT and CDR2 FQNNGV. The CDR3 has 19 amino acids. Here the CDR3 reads CASSLGTWGVAGDQETQYF. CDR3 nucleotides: TGTGCCAGCAGCTTAGGGACCTGGGGGGTAGCGGGGGACCAAGAGACCCAGTACTTC.

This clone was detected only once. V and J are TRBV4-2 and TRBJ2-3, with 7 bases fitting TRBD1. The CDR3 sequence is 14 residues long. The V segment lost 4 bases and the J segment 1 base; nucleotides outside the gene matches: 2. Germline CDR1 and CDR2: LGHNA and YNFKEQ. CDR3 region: CASSLGQGTDTQYF. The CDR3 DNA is TGTGCCAGCAGCCTCGGACAGGGCACAGATACGCAGTATTTT.

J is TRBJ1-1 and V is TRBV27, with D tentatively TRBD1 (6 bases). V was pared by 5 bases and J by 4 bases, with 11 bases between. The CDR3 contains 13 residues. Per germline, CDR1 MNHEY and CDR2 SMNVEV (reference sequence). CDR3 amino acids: CASSTIRGTEAFF. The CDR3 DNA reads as TGTGCCAGCAGTACAATCAGGGGCACTGAAGCTTTCTTT.

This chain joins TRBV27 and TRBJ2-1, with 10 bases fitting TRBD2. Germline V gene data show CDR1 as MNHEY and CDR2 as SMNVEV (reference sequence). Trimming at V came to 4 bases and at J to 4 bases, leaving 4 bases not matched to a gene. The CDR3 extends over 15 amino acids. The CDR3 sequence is CASSYSSGRYNEQFF. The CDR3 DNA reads TGTGCCAGCAGTTACAGTAGCGGGAGGTACAATGAGCAGTTCTTC.

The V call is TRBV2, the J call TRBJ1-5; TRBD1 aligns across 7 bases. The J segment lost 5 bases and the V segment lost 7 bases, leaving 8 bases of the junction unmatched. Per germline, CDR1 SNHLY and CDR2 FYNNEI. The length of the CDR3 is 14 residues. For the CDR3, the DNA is TGTGCCAGCAACCAGGACAGGACGTATCAGCCCCAGCATTTT. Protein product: CASNQDRTYQPQHF.

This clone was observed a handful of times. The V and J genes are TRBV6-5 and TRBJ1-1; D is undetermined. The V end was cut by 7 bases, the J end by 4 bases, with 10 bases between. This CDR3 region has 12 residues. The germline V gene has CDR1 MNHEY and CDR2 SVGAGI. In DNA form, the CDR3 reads TGTGCCAGCAACCACCACGGCACTGAAGCTTTCTTT. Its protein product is CASNHHGTEAFF.

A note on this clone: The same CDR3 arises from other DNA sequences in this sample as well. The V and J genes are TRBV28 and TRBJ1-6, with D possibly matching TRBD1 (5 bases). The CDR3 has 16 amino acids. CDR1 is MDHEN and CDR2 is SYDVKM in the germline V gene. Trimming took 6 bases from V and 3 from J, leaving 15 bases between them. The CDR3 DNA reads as TGTGCCAGCAGCTCTACAGCGGGGCGCTATAATTCACCCCTCCACTTT. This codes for CASSSTAGRYNSPLHF.

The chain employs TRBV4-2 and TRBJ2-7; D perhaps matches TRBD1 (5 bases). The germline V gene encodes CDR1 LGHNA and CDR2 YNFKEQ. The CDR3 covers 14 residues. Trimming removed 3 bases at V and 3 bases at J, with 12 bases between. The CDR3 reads CASSQGLTDYEQYF. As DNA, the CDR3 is TGTGCCAGCAGCCAGGGCCTGACAGACTACGAGCAGTACTTC.

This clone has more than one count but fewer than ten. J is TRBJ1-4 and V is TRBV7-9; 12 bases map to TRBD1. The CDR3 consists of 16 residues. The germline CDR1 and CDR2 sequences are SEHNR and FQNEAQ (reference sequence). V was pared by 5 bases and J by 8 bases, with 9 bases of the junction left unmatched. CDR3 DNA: TGTGCCAGCAGCCCGGGGACAGGGGGCTTTGACGAAAAACTGTTTTTT. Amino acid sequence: CASSPGTGGFDEKLFF.

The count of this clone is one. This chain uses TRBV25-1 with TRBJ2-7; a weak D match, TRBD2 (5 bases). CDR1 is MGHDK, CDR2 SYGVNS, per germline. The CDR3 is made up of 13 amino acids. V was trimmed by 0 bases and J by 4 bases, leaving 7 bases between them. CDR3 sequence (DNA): TGTGCCAGCAGTGAATACGGGAATTACGAGCAGTACTTC. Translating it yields CASSEYGNYEQYF.